This T cell receptor (beta chain) was captured in a study of T cell responses to AZD1222 COVID-19 vaccine. Points from the study as a whole: Reports say nearly half of spike-specific TCRs go after unmutated variant regions. No day 14 peak samples; only post-peak repertoires were characterized.

About this clone: As yet, its antigen is unknown.

Pooled together were second doses at about 4 or about 12 weeks. V was pared by 7 bases and J by 4 bases, with 10 bases between. Looked up from germline, CDR1 is WSHSY and CDR2 is SAAADI. The CDR3 is 12 residues long. Profiling relied on immunoSEQ multiplex PCR, and the TCRdb table lists in-frame clones only, not all of them. This sample has approximately 100,000 clones, with roughly 85% found just once. This TCR derives from an adult who received the AZD1222 COVID-19 vaccine. The rearrangement links TRBV10-2 to TRBJ1-2, with D perhaps TRBD1 (6 bases). Sequencing used peripheral blood, obtained 28 days after the second AZD1222 dose. The CDR3 DNA reads as TGCGCCAGCAAGGGGGGCGGCTATGGCTACACCTTC. Encoded protein: CASKGGGYGYTF.